The source of this T cell receptor beta chain is a study of T-cell memory formation after mild COVID-19. TCRdb re-analysed the 5' RACE reads in MiXCR, keeping a single row per CDR3 protein. The sample includes around 220,000 distinct CDR3 sequences, about 16% of them seen just once. Germline values: CDR1 SQVTM, CDR2 ANQGSEA. The V and J ends lost 4 bases and 5 bases, in that order; junction bases with no gene match: 8. The CDR3 is made up of 13 amino acids. This clonotype appeared a few times. The TCR originated in a young man who had mild COVID-19 (a few samples of this study predate the infection). Cell type and time point are not known. Input material: PBMCs or a T cell subset sorted from them (not recorded which). V usage is TRBV29-1 and J usage is TRBJ2-7, with 7 positions matching TRBD1. In DNA, the CDR3 is TGCAGCGTTGTGACAGGGAACGTCGACGAGCAGTACTTC. Residues: CSVVTGNVDEQYF.